This TCR beta chain was found in a study of blood T cell repertoires in COVID-19. Overall study context: COVID-19 samples collected from the United States, Italy and Spain covered acute and convalescent phases.

Germline V gives CDR1 LGHNA, CDR2 YSLEER. CDR3 length equals 15 residues. Trimming stripped 4 bases from V and 0 bases from J, with 13 bases between. Original processing methods: Reference gene primer amplification gave nucleated cell count estimates. TCRdb's table, derived via immunoSEQ multiplex PCR, lists solely in-frame clones and lacks some. V and J calls and clone size come straight from that table; D and trimming were deduced from the DNA. The table shows 90,000 or so clones, with approximately 82% occurring only once. The receptor was derived from a human donor in a cohort sampled during active COVID-19. The material sequenced was peripheral blood. This chain connects TRBV4-3 to TRBJ2-7; D might be TRBD1 (6 bases). CDR3 loop: CASSRDQQGSYEQYF. Written as DNA, the CDR3 is TGCGCCAGCAGCCGAGATCAACAGGGCTCCTACGAGCAGTACTTC.